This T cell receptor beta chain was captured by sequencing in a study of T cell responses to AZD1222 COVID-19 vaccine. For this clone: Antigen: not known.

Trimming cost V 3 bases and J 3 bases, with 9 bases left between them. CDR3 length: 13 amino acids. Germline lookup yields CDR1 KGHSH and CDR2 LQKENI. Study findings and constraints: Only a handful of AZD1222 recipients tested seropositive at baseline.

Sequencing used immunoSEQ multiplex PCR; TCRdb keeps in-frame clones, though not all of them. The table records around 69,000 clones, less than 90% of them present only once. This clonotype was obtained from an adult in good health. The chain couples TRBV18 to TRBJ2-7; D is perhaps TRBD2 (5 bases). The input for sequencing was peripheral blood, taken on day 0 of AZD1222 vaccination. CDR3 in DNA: TGTGCCAGCTCACCTACAGCGGACTACGAGCAGTACTTC. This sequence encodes CASSPTADYEQYF.